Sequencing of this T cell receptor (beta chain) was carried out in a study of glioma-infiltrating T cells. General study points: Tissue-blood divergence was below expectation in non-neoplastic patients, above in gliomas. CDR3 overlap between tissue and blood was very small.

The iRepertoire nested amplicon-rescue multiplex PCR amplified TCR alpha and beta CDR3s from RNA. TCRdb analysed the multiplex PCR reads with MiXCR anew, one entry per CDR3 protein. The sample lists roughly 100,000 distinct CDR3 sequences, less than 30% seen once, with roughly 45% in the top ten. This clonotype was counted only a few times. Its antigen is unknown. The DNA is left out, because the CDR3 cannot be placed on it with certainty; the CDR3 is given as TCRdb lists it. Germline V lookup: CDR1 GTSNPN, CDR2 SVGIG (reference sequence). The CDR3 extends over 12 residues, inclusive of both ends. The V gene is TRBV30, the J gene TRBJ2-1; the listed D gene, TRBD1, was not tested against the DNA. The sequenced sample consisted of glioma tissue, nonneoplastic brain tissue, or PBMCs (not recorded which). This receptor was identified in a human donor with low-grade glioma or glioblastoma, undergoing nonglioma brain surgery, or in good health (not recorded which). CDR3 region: CAWRGVAGGTFF.